These 30 T cell receptor beta chains were sequenced from one sample in a study of shared clonotypes between healthy human individuals. CD45RO negativity and positive selection for CCR7 defined naive CD8 cells, a population that excluded terminally differentiated effector memory CD45RA+ cells. Profiled with immunoSEQ multiplex PCR; TCRdb holds only in-frame clones, not every one. The table shows around 580,000 clones, with 95% to 98% occurring only once. Material: naive CD8+ T cells sorted from blood. These receptors were taken from a man aged 25-40 years in good health.

The chain uses TRBV27 and TRBJ1-5; weak D call: TRBD1 (5 bases). V was shortened by 6 bases and J by 1 base, with 10 bases between the two germline ends. This CDR3 is 14 amino acids long. CDR1 is MNHEY, CDR2 SMNVEV, per germline (reference sequence). CDR3 sequence reads: CASRTRDSNQPQHF. CDR3 nucleotide sequence: TGTGCCAGCAGAACAAGGGACAGCAATCAGCCCCAGCATTTT.

V is TRBV19 and J is TRBJ2-2; TRBD1 matches 7 bases. Trimming cost V 4 bases and J 6 bases; bases outside gene matches: 11. Germline CDR1 reads LNHDA; CDR2 reads SQIVND (reference sequence). This CDR3 comprises 16 residues. The CDR3 is CASSTDRVRVAGELFF. The CDR3 DNA follows: TGTGCCAGTAGTACCGACAGGGTCCGTGTGGCCGGGGAGCTGTTTTTT.

The chain recombines TRBV28 with TRBJ2-7, with 8 bases lining up with TRBD1. Germline CDR1 and CDR2: MDHEN and SYDVKM. V lost 3 bases and J lost 2; bases outside the gene matches: 9. The CDR3 consists of 16 residues. The CDR3 bases are TGTGCCAGCAGTTTCCACAACCGGGACAGGCCCTACGAGCAGTACTTC. Residues: CASSFHNRDRPYEQYF.

V gene TRBV28 combines with J gene TRBJ1-5; D is possibly TRBD1 (5 bases). Trimming cost V 6 bases and J 4 bases, with 10 bases left between them. Germline V gene data show CDR1 as MDHEN and CDR2 as SYDVKM. There are 13 residues in the CDR3. The CDR3 bases are TGTGCCAGCAGCGGGGGTCTAAATCAGCCCCAGCATTTT. Its translation is CASSGGLNQPQHF.

J is TRBJ2-7 and V is TRBV28, with D possibly matching TRBD1 (5 bases). CDR1 and CDR2 (germline): MDHEN, SYDVKM. With 5 bases removed from V and 6 bases from J, the gap between germline ends came to 20 bases. The CDR3 is 15 residues long. Here the CDR3 DNA reads TGTGCCAGCAGTGCCGCCCCAGGGTTAATGGGCGAGCAGTACTTC. Translation: CASSAAPGLMGEQYF.

V and J are TRBV27 and TRBJ2-7; D call uncertain. This CDR3 region has 14 residues. V was clipped by 5 bases and J by 2 bases, with 13 bases between them. Germline V lookup: CDR1 MNHEY, CDR2 SMNVEV (reference sequence). The DNA for the CDR3 is TGTGCCAGCAGTAGGGATCCGACCCCCTACGAGCAGTACTTC. This sequence encodes CASSRDPTPYEQYF.

This clone was seen just once. V usage is TRBV15 and J usage is TRBJ2-1; weak D call: TRBD2 (5 bases). This CDR3 contains 14 residues. Germline V gene lookup returns CDR1 LNHNV and CDR2 YYDKDF (reference sequence). Trimming removed 3 bases at V and 7 bases at J, with 13 bases between. The CDR3 loop reads CATSSISSSNEQFF. Here the CDR3 DNA reads TGTGCCACCAGCAGTATTTCTAGCTCAAATGAGCAGTTCTTC.

The chain couples TRBV6-5 to TRBJ2-1; D call uncertain. The CDR3 extends over 14 amino acids. With 8 bases removed from V and 8 bases from J, the gap between germline ends came to 19 bases. The germline CDR1 and CDR2 sequences are MNHEY and SVGAGI. CDR3 sequence reads: CASSLLGLGDEQFF. The DNA for the CDR3 is TGTGCCAGCTCGCTCTTAGGGTTGGGTGATGAGCAGTTCTTC.

J is TRBJ2-6 and V is TRBV7-2; no firm D call. Germline CDR1 and CDR2: SGHTA and FQGNSA. V was clipped by 1 base and J by 0 bases, with 10 bases between them. The CDR3 is 17 amino acids. CDR3 sequence reads: CASSLGLWDSGANVLTF. For the CDR3, the DNA is TGTGCCAGCAGCTTAGGTCTATGGGACTCTGGGGCCAACGTCCTGACTTTC.

The chain employs TRBV13 and TRBJ2-7; tentatively, D is TRBD2 (5 bases). This CDR3 comprises 12 residues. V lost 5 bases and J 2 bases, leaving 7 bases between the germline ends. The germline V gene encodes CDR1 PRHDT and CDR2 FYEKMQ (reference sequence). This CDR3 reads CASSAGPYEQYF. For the CDR3, the DNA is TGTGCCAGCAGCGCGGGTCCCTACGAGCAGTACTTC.

The V and J genes are TRBV7-6 and TRBJ1-1, with D possibly TRBD1 on 6 matching bases. The ends were cut back, 5 bases at V and 1 base at J, with 14 bases in the middle. This CDR3 region has 15 residues. From germline, CDR1 is SGHVS and CDR2 FNYEAQ. The CDR3 spells CASSAGHDKNTEAFF. Written as DNA, the CDR3 is TGTGCCAGCAGCGCGGGACACGATAAGAACACTGAAGCTTTCTTT.

The chain is built from TRBV2 and TRBJ1-1, with D possibly being TRBD1 (5 bases). The CDR3 is 14 amino acids. Germline loops: CDR1 SNHLY, CDR2 FYNNEI. The germline V and J ends were trimmed by 2 bases and 5 bases, with 12 bases remaining between them. The CDR3 loop is CASSERGGGTEAFF. CDR3 bases: TGTGCCAGCAGTGAAAGGGGCGGAGGTACTGAAGCTTTCTTT.

The rearrangement links TRBV13 to TRBJ2-7, with D tentatively TRBD2 (6 bases). The CDR3 extends over 15 amino acids. The germline V gene has CDR1 PRHDT and CDR2 FYEKMQ (reference sequence). Trimming stripped 6 bases from V and 3 bases from J, with 18 bases between. CDR3 loop: CASSFGTQEGYEQYF. CDR3 DNA: TGTGCCAGCAGTTTCGGGACCCAGGAGGGCTACGAGCAGTACTTC. Full variable domain (rest looked up from reference TRBV13 and TRBJ2-7): AAGVIQSPRHLIKEKRETATLKCYPIPRHDTVYWYQQGPGQDPQFLISFYEKMQSDKGSIPDRFSAQQFSDYHSELNMSSLELGDSALYFCASSFGTQEGYEQYFGPGTRLTVT.

The rearrangement joins TRBV14 to TRBJ2-7, with 7 bases identical to TRBD1. The length of the CDR3 is 17 residues. The V gene's germline CDR1 is SGHDN and CDR2 FVKESK. V was pared by 2 bases and J by 0 bases, with 10 bases of the junction left unmatched. The CDR3 loop reads CASSQHTRGLASYEQYF. CDR3 nucleotides: TGTGCCAGCAGCCAACACACAAGGGGGCTAGCCTCCTACGAGCAGTACTTC.

The rearrangement links TRBV27 to TRBJ2-7, with TRBD1 identical over 11 bases. The CDR3 is made up of 15 amino acids. V was clipped by 7 bases and J by 2 bases; unmatched bases: 7. The germline gives CDR1 MNHEY, CDR2 SMNVEV (reference sequence). CDR3 protein: CASIKGTGGAYEQYF. CDR3 coding DNA: TGTGCCAGCATCAAGGGGACAGGGGGGGCCTACGAGCAGTACTTC.

V gene TRBV14 combines with J gene TRBJ2-2, with 9 positions matching TRBD2. CDR3 length equals 15 residues. J gave up 1 base and V 4 bases, and 1 base lay outside the gene matches. Germline CDR1 is SGHDN and CDR2 is FVKESK. The CDR3 protein is CASSLLAGNTGELFF. Written as DNA, the CDR3 is TGTGCCAGCAGCCTACTAGCGGGGAACACCGGGGAGCTGTTTTTT.

This chain uses TRBV9 with TRBJ2-2; 7 nucleotides agree with TRBD1. The CDR3 loop spans 12 amino acids. J gave up 6 bases and V 6 bases, and 2 bases lay outside the gene matches. Germline CDR1 reads SGDLS; CDR2 reads YYNGEE. In DNA form, the CDR3 reads TGTGCCAGCAACAGGGGAGCCGGGGAGCTGTTTTTT. Residues: CASNRGAGELFF.

The gene calls are TRBV5-1 and TRBJ2-3; D uncertain. CDR1 and CDR2 from the germline V gene are SGHRS and YFSETQ. V dropped 4 bases and J dropped 4 bases, with 10 bases sitting between them. This CDR3 region has 13 residues. CDR3 coding DNA: TGCGCCAGCAGCCCTTCAGTTGCAGATACGCAGTATTTT. This encodes CASSPSVADTQYF.

To note about this clone: This CDR3 is also generated by other DNA sequences in the sample. CDR3 protein: CASSIGEGGYTEAFF. The CDR3 nucleotides read TGTGCCAGTAGTATCGGAGAGGGAGGGTACACTGAAGCTTTCTTT. The rearrangement links TRBV19 to TRBJ1-1; D is uncertain. The germline V gene encodes CDR1 LNHDA and CDR2 SQIVND (reference sequence). V was clipped by 3 bases and J by 3 bases, with 14 bases between them. CDR3 size: 15 residues.

The CDR3 DNA reads TGTGCCAGCAGCCTTCACCACTACGAGCAGTACTTC. It codes for CASSLHHYEQYF. This chain joins TRBV11-2 and TRBJ2-7; D call uncertain. CDR1 is SGHAT, CDR2 FQNNGV, per germline. The V end was cut by 5 bases, the J end by 3 bases, with 8 bases between. This CDR3 comprises 12 residues.

The genes are TRBV6-5 and TRBJ2-7, with 10 positions matching TRBD1. The CDR3 spans 14 residues. V lost 5 bases to trimming and J lost 4 bases; unmatched junction nucleotides: 5. Germline CDR1 and CDR2: MNHEY and SVGAGI. CDR3 sequence: CASSMGQGSYEQYF. CDR3 bases: TGTGCCAGCAGTATGGGACAGGGGAGTTACGAGCAGTACTTC.

The chain combines TRBV27 with TRBJ1-2, with D perhaps TRBD1 (5 bases). This CDR3 has 14 residues. V lost 3 bases and J 3 bases, leaving 11 bases between the germline ends. Germline-derived CDR1 and CDR2 are MNHEY and SMNVEV (reference sequence). CDR3 DNA sequence: TGTGCCAGCAGTTTGAGCAGGGACTACTATGGCTACACCTTC. This sequence encodes CASSLSRDYYGYTF.

This chain joins TRBV5-5 and TRBJ2-7; the match to TRBD1 covers 7 bases. In germline, CDR1 is SGHKS, CDR2 YYEKEE (reference sequence). The V gene end was trimmed by 0 bases and the J gene end by 3 bases; junction bases not matched to a gene: 9. The CDR3 has 16 residues. As DNA, the CDR3 is TGTGCCAGCAGCTTGGCCCGGGACAGAGGGAACTACGAGCAGTACTTC. Amino acids: CASSLARDRGNYEQYF. Together with reference TRBV5-5 and TRBJ2-7, the CDR3 gives the full variable domain: DAGVTQSPTHLIKTRGQQVTLRCSPISGHKSVSWYQQVLGQGPQFIFQYYEKEERGRGNFPDRFSARQFPNYSSELNVNALLLGDSALYLCASSLARDRGNYEQYFGPGTRLTVT.

J is TRBJ2-7 and V is TRBV2; 12 bases align to TRBD2. Germline V CDR1 and CDR2: SNHLY, FYNNEI. This CDR3 is 16 amino acids long. Losses at the gene ends were 3 bases for V and 4 bases for J; bases not matched to a gene: 7. The CDR3 sequence: CASSDRLAGVTYEQYF. The CDR3 bases are TGTGCCAGCAGTGACAGACTAGCGGGAGTAACGTACGAGCAGTACTTC.

This rearrangement joins TRBV19 to TRBJ1-2, with D perhaps TRBD1 (5 bases). Trimming took off 7 bases at V and 0 bases at J, with 15 bases between the two ends. This CDR3 has 15 amino acids. The germline CDR1 and CDR2 sequences are LNHDA and SQIVND (reference sequence). CDR3 amino acids: CASTAGASANYGYTF. Written as DNA, the CDR3 is TGTGCCAGTACCGCCGGGGCTTCGGCTAACTATGGCTACACCTTC.

The J gene is TRBJ2-7, the V gene TRBV7-9; D gene uncertain. Trimming left V 5 bases short and J 10 bases short, with 15 bases between. CDR1 is SEHNR, CDR2 FQNEAQ, per germline (reference sequence). This CDR3 has 12 residues. DNA for the CDR3: TGTGCCAGCAGCACGGAGTTCTGGAGTCAGTACTTC. This sequence encodes CASSTEFWSQYF.

V is TRBV2 and J is TRBJ2-3; D is unresolved. The CDR3 runs 14 residues. From germline, CDR1 is SNHLY and CDR2 FYNNEI. V lost 2 bases and J 0 bases, leaving 6 bases between the germline ends. CDR3 in DNA: TGTGCCAGCAGTGAACAGACCAGCACAGATACGCAGTATTTT. It specifies CASSEQTSTDTQYF.

The V and J genes are TRBV9 and TRBJ2-1; a weak D match, TRBD2 (5 bases). The CDR3 is 15 residues long. CDR1 is SGDLS and CDR2 is YYNGEE in the germline V gene. The germline V and J ends were trimmed by 4 bases and 2 bases, with 13 bases remaining between them. DNA of the CDR3: TGTGCCAGCAGCACCACTAGTACACCCTACAATGAGCAGTTCTTC. Translating it yields CASSTTSTPYNEQFF. The full variable domain, in which reference TRBV9 and TRBJ2-1 provide the parts outside the CDR3, is DSGVTQTPKHLITATGQRVTLRCSPRSGDLSVYWYQQSLDQGLQFLIQYYNGEERAKGNILERFSAQQFPDLHSELNLSSLELGDSALYFCASSTTSTPYNEQFFGPGTRLTVL.

The chain is built from TRBV27 and TRBJ2-2; the match to TRBD1 covers 8 bases. Trimming removed 3 bases from V and 5 bases from J; junction bases left unmatched: 14. Germline lookup yields CDR1 MNHEY and CDR2 SMNVEV (reference sequence). This CDR3 spans 18 amino acids. CDR3 DNA sequence: TGTGCCAGCAGTTTGTACTTGGCGGGGCAGGGGGCGACCGGGGAGCTGTTTTTT. Residues: CASSLYLAGQGATGELFF.

The chain links TRBV7-9 to TRBJ2-2; tentative D call: TRBD1 (5 bases). This CDR3 has 18 residues. Germline CDR1 reads SEHNR; CDR2 reads FQNEAQ (reference sequence). The V and J ends lost 3 bases and 7 bases respectively, with 24 bases between them. CDR3 region: CASSLPPTLGPEGGELFF. The DNA of the CDR3 is TGTGCCAGCAGCTTGCCGCCCACTCTGGGGCCGGAAGGCGGGGAGCTGTTTTTT.